The T cell receptor (beta chain) under discussion was sequenced for a study of graft-versus-host responses after intestinal transplantation. Overall study context: Anti-thymocyte globulin induction preceded two to four years of tacrolimus and steroid maintenance in all recipients.

The germline V gene has CDR1 MGHRA and CDR2 YSYEKL. The CDR3 runs to 15 residues. V lost 0 bases, J lost 2 bases, and 1 base stayed unmatched. Data came from immunoSEQ multiplex PCR; TCRdb stores just in-frame clones and leaves some out. Of approximately 97,000 clones listed, just under 95% were seen once; the top ten hold over 0.055%. General study points: Recipient bone marrow held GvH clones, some seen earlier in ileum or blood.

For this clone: Its specificity is unknown.

The rearrangement joins TRBV4-1 to TRBJ1-5; 7 bases map to TRBD1. The TCR was taken from a human donor who was the organ donor for an intestinal transplant. The source was unstimulated CD8+ T cells sorted from spleen or lymph node cells, collected before transplant. For the CDR3, the DNA is TGCGCCAGCAGCCAAGAAGACAGGGGCAATCAGCCCCAGCATTTT. Its translation: CASSQEDRGNQPQHF.